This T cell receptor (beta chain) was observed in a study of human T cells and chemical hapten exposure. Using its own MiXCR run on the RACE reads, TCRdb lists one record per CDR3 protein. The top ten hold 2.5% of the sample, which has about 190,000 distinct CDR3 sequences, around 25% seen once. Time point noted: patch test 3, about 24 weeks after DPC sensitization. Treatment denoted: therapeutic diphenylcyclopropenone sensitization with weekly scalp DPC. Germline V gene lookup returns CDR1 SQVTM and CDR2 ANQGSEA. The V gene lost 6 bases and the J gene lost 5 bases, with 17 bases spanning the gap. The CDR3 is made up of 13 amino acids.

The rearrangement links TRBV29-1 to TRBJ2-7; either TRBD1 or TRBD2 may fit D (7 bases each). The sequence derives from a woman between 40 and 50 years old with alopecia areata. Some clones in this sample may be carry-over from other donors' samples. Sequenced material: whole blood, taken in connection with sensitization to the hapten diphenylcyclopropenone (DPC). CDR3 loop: CSVRQGAGDEQYF. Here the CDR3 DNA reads TGCAGCGTCCGACAGGGCGCGGGGGACGAGCAGTACTTC.